One and the same sample provided the 5 T cell receptor beta chains below, sequenced in a study of beta chain features in type 1 diabetes. As every portion of the isolated RNA was reverse transcribed, the sequencing read expressed TCRB transcripts. Repertoires were generated with immunoSEQ multiplex PCR, while TCRdb's copy carries only in-frame clones and drops some. The table lists some 180,000 clones, about an eighth of them singletons. The source material was central memory CD4+ T cells from blood. These TCRs come from a woman aged 18-30 years in good health.

This clone was seen a few times. The CDR3 region is CAWKELGEPNTEAFF. The CDR3 bases are TGTGCCTGGAAGGAACTGGGAGAACCTAACACTGAAGCTTTCTTT. The gene calls are TRBV30 and TRBJ1-1; D remains ambiguous. V lost 4 bases and J lost 2, with 17 bases in between. The CDR3 sequence is 15 residues long. In germline, CDR1 is GTSNPN, CDR2 SVGIG (reference sequence).

The sample holds a few counts of this clone. Other nucleotide sequences from this sample produce the same CDR3. This rearrangement joins TRBV15 to TRBJ1-4; 7 bases map to TRBD1. The CDR3 extends over 14 amino acids. V lost 0 bases to trimming and J lost 5 bases; unmatched junction nucleotides: 0. Germline V gives CDR1 LNHNV, CDR2 YYDKDF (reference sequence). The CDR3 nucleotides read TGTGCCACCAGCAGAGAACAGGGGAATGAAAAACTGTTTTTT. It yields the protein CATSREQGNEKLFF. Drawing the rest from reference TRBV15 and TRBJ1-4, the complete variable domain is DAMVIQNPRYQVTQFGKPVTLSCSQTLNHNVMYWYQQKSSQAPKLLFHYYDKDFNNEADTPDNFQSRRPNTSFCFLDIRSPGLGDTAMYLCATSREQGNEKLFFGSGTQLSVL.

This clone has a handful of counts. The J gene is TRBJ1-5, the V gene TRBV25-1, with D maybe TRBD1 (5 bases). Trimming stripped 3 bases from V and 6 bases from J, with 15 bases between. Germline assignment: CDR1 MGHDK and CDR2 SYGVNS. This CDR3 contains 15 residues. CDR3 sequence: CASSEVDNLGQPQHF. The CDR3 DNA is TGTGCCAGCAGTGAGGTGGACAATCTAGGTCAGCCCCAGCATTTT.

This clone was seen more than once but under ten times. The rearrangement links TRBV28 to TRBJ2-6, with D possibly TRBD1 on 5 matching bases. V dropped 4 bases and J dropped 0 bases, with 10 bases sitting between them. This CDR3 spans 16 amino acids. Germline CDR1 MDHEN, CDR2 SYDVKM. CDR3 loop: CASSSPRGSGANVLTF. The DNA of the CDR3 is TGTGCCAGCAGTTCTCCTAGGGGCTCTGGGGCCAACGTCCTGACTTTC.

The chain links TRBV7-2 to TRBJ1-2; D is perhaps TRBD1 (6 bases). Germline values: CDR1 SGHTA, CDR2 FQGNSA. There are 13 residues in the CDR3. The ends were cut back, 2 bases at V and 6 bases at J, with 10 bases in the middle. The CDR3 sequence: CASSLTGRDGYTF. CDR3 in DNA: TGTGCCAGCAGCTTAACAGGGAGAGATGGCTACACCTTC.